Each of the 11 T cell receptor beta chains below was sequenced from the same sample in a study of identical twins. TCRdb re-called the 5' RACE reads through MiXCR, storing one row per CDR3 protein. Among 500,000 or so distinct CDR3 sequences listed, approximately 15% were seen once. Another study also made use of these data, one on yellow fever vaccine responses in identical twins.

The specimen sequenced was CD4+ T cells sorted from blood. The receptors originated from a woman aged 18-29 years in good health.

This chain uses TRBV11-2 with TRBJ2-1; 9 bases align to TRBD2. Germline V gene data show CDR1 as SGHAT and CDR2 as FQNNGV. The V gene end was trimmed by 2 bases and the J gene end by 4 bases; junction bases not matched to a gene: 21. The CDR3 sequence is 21 residues long. Written as DNA, the CDR3 is TGTGCCAGCAGCTTAAATCCGCTAGCGGGAAGAAGGGCTGGCGGGTACAATGAGCAGTTCTTC. It codes for CASSLNPLAGRRAGGYNEQFF.

On this clonotype itself: The junction shows a germline mismatch at one end, possibly a read error. DNA of the CDR3: TGTGCAAGCAAAAGGACGGAAGAGACCCAGTACTTC. Its protein is CASKRTEETQYF. The chain links TRBV2 to TRBJ2-5, with D unresolved. Germline CDR1 and CDR2: SNHLY and FYNNEI. The CDR3 contains 12 residues.

This clonotype showed up just a few times. This chain uses TRBV29-1 with TRBJ1-2; the D gene is possibly TRBD1 (5 bases). Germline V gives CDR1 SQVTM, CDR2 ANQGSEA. This CDR3 has 12 residues. Trimming left V 7 bases short and J 7 bases short, with 16 bases between. Written as DNA, the CDR3 is TGCAGCGCCGAAACGGGGGGTCTTGGCTACACCTTC. This sequence encodes CSAETGGLGYTF.

The chain has TRBV5-1 and TRBJ2-3; 7 bases agree with TRBD1. V was clipped by 5 bases and J by 0 bases; unmatched bases: 6. Germline CDR1 reads SGHRS; CDR2 reads YFSETQ. The CDR3 spans 15 residues. CDR3 sequence (DNA): TGCGCCAGCAGGGAGACAGGGTCGAGCACAGATACGCAGTATTTT. Its translation is CASRETGSSTDTQYF.

The V gene is TRBV7-3, the J gene TRBJ2-1; 7 bases fit TRBD2. Per the germline V gene, CDR1 is SGHTA and CDR2 is FQGTGA. The CDR3 totals 16 residues. J was trimmed by 2 bases and V by 5 bases; bases with no gene match: 9. The CDR3 DNA is TGTGCCAGCAGCGTAAGCGGGGCTGGGGCCTACAATGAGCAGTTCTTC. This codes for CASSVSGAGAYNEQFF.

This rearrangement joins TRBV27 to TRBJ2-3; the match to TRBD2 covers 9 bases. The CDR3 covers 15 residues. V lost 3 bases to trimming and J lost 4 bases; unmatched junction nucleotides: 5. Germline lookup yields CDR1 MNHEY and CDR2 SMNVEV (reference sequence). The CDR3 DNA follows: TGTGCCAGCAGTTTTGGCGGGAGGGAGTCAGATACGCAGTATTTT. It is translated as CASSFGGRESDTQYF.

This clonotype was detected once. The rearrangement uses TRBV30 and TRBJ1-4; the D is unclear. V lost 1 base and J lost 8, with 14 bases in between. Germline V gene lookup returns CDR1 GTSNPN and CDR2 SVGIG (reference sequence). CDR3 size: 14 residues. The DNA of the CDR3 is TGTGCCTGGAGTGACGGGATTTTGAGCGAAAAACTGTTTTTT. Protein sequence: CAWSDGILSEKLFF.

With regard to this clonotype: A much larger clone sits a single nucleotide away, making a read error possible. The chain uses TRBV12-3 or TRBV12-4 and TRBJ2-1; 10 bases are shared with TRBD1. This CDR3 is 15 amino acids long. The DNA of the CDR3 is TGTGCCAGCGGTTTCACGGGACAGGGGATCAATGAGCAGTTCTTC. It specifies CASGFTGQGINEQFF.

This clonotype appeared many times. V usage is TRBV7-2 and J usage is TRBJ2-1; D may be TRBD2 (5 bases). Trimming removed 5 bases from V and 0 bases from J, with 11 bases in between. Germline V gives CDR1 SGHTA, CDR2 FQGNSA. The length of the CDR3 is 15 residues. The CDR3 loop reads CASSPLVHSYNEQFF. For the CDR3, the DNA is TGTGCCAGCAGCCCACTAGTTCACTCCTACAATGAGCAGTTCTTC.

This clonotype was recorded a few times. This sequence joins TRBV7-3 and TRBJ2-2, with D tentatively TRBD1 (5 bases). CDR1 SGHTA and CDR2 FQGTGA come from the germline V gene. With 5 bases removed from V and 8 bases from J, the gap between germline ends came to 15 bases. This CDR3 is 14 amino acids long. The CDR3 loop is CASSPLDMSGELFF. CDR3 bases: TGTGCCAGCAGCCCCTTGGACATGTCTGGGGAGCTGTTTTTT.

This clonotype appeared a few times. The rearrangement joins TRBV24-1 to TRBJ2-1, with D maybe TRBD2 (6 bases). The CDR3 runs to 13 residues. Germline assignment: CDR1 KGHDR and CDR2 SFDVKD. Trimming stripped 9 bases from V and 11 bases from J, with 19 bases between. As DNA, the CDR3 is TGTGCCACCGGGACTCCGATTTCACCCCAGCAGTTCTTC. Residues: CATGTPISPQQFF.